Below are 24 T cell receptor beta chains sequenced from a single sample in a study of human T cells and chemical hapten exposure. One entry per CDR3 protein results from TCRdb running MiXCR on the RACE reads. Of 100,000 to 150,000 distinct CDR3 sequences listed, approximately 8.3% are singletons. Time point reported: healthy volunteer bleed at 2 weeks. Extraction of total RNA was performed on unfractionated whole blood. Source material: whole blood. The receptors shown here come from a male donor in good health. Some clones in this sample may be carry-over from other donors' samples.

This clonotype was picked up many times. J is TRBJ2-7 and V is TRBV6-1; maybe TRBD1 (6 bases). Trimming removed 10 bases from V and 1 base from J, with 8 bases in between. CDR1 and CDR2 from the germline V gene are MNHNS and SASEGT. The CDR3 spans 11 residues. The CDR3 sequence is CATTGSYEQYF. The CDR3 region has the DNA TGTGCCACCACAGGGTCCTACGAGCAGTACTTC.

The chain carries TRBV6-4 and TRBJ1-3; no clear D gene. V shed 3 bases and J shed 0 bases, with 12 bases lying between them. The CDR3 sequence is 16 residues long. The germline gives CDR1 MRHNA, CDR2 SNTAGT. This chain's CDR3 is CASSERTGDSGNTIYF. The CDR3 DNA follows: TGTGCCAGCAGTGAAAGGACGGGCGACTCTGGAAACACCATATATTTT.

This clonotype was seen a few times. The chain employs TRBV7-9 and TRBJ2-6; D gene uncertain. Germline values: CDR1 SEHNR, CDR2 FQNEAQ (reference sequence). The CDR3 has 15 residues. V lost 0 bases to trimming and J lost 4 bases, with 7 bases between them. CDR3 sequence: CASSLAVLGANVLTF. The CDR3 DNA follows: TGTGCCAGCAGCTTAGCCGTACTAGGGGCCAACGTCCTGACTTTC.

This clonotype was detected ten times or more. V and J are TRBV4-1 and TRBJ1-1; D unresolved. This CDR3 has 13 amino acids. V dropped 1 base and J dropped 0 bases, with 3 bases sitting between them. Germline assignment: CDR1 MGHRA and CDR2 YSYEKL. The CDR3 loop reads CASSQVLNTEAFF. The CDR3 region has the DNA TGCGCCAGCAGCCAAGTCCTGAACACTGAAGCTTTCTTT.

The J gene is TRBJ2-1, the V gene TRBV20-1; 9 bases fit TRBD1. The CDR3 spans 17 residues. Germline CDR1 is DFQATT and CDR2 is SNEGSKA (reference sequence). V was pared by 0 bases and J by 3 bases, with 9 bases of the junction left unmatched. The CDR3: CSARDRPGTGRYNEQFF. As DNA, the CDR3 is TGCAGTGCTAGAGATCGGCCCGGGACAGGGCGCTACAATGAGCAGTTCTTC.

The V gene is TRBV10-2, the J gene TRBJ1-1; 7 nucleotides align to TRBD1. The CDR3 runs 14 residues. Germline CDR1 and CDR2: WSHSY and SAAADI. The V and J ends lost 6 bases and 3 bases, in that order; junction bases with no gene match: 7. The CDR3 sequence: CASRRGGSDTEAFF. In nucleotides, the CDR3 is TGCGCCAGCAGGAGAGGGGGCTCGGACACTGAAGCTTTCTTT.

The gene calls are TRBV12-3 or TRBV12-4 and TRBJ1-4, with D unresolved. Trimming took off 6 bases at V and 3 bases at J, with 11 bases between the two ends. The CDR3 extends over 14 amino acids. The chain's CDR3 is CASRSRLSNEKLFF. Written as DNA, the CDR3 is TGTGCCAGCAGATCCAGACTGTCTAATGAAAAACTGTTTTTT.

This clonotype was counted between two and nine times. The J gene is TRBJ2-7, the V gene TRBV5-1; 10 nucleotides line up with TRBD2. The CDR3 consists of 15 residues. CDR1 and CDR2 (germline): SGHRS, YFSETQ. V shed 4 bases, J shed 6 bases, and the junction held 10 bases outside the gene matches. The CDR3: CASSLLAGSKAEQYF. The DNA for the CDR3 is TGCGCCAGCAGCCTACTAGCGGGGTCTAAGGCCGAGCAGTACTTC. Drawing the rest from reference TRBV5-1 and TRBJ2-7, the complete variable domain is KAGVTQTPRYLIKTRGQQVTLSCSPISGHRSVSWYQQTPGQGLQFLFEYFSETQRNKGNFPGRFSGRQFSNSRSEMNVSTLELGDSALYLCASSLLAGSKAEQYFGPGTRLTVT.

This chain connects TRBV20-1 to TRBJ2-1, with D hard to call. Germline V lookup: CDR1 DFQATT, CDR2 SNEGSKA (reference sequence). CDR3 length equals 14 residues. V lost 0 bases, J lost 0 bases, and 6 bases lay in between. CDR3 amino acids: CSARDGSSYNEQFF. The CDR3 DNA follows: TGCAGTGCTAGAGACGGAAGCTCCTACAATGAGCAGTTCTTC.

V usage is TRBV12-3 or TRBV12-4 and J usage is TRBJ2-7; 9 bases map to TRBD1. The CDR3 runs to 16 residues. The V segment lost 1 base and the J segment 5 bases; nucleotides outside the gene matches: 9. CDR3 in amino acids: CASSLGPRDRANEQYF. For the CDR3, the DNA is TGTGCCAGCAGTTTAGGCCCCCGGGACAGGGCGAACGAGCAGTACTTC.

This clonotype was picked up a small number of times. V usage is TRBV7-2 and J usage is TRBJ1-5; a weak D match, TRBD1 (6 bases). Between the trimmed V and J ends, which lost 1 base and 1 base, there was a span of 11 bases. The germline V gene encodes CDR1 SGHTA and CDR2 FQGNSA. The CDR3 runs to 16 residues. The CDR3 region has the DNA TGTGCCAGCAGCTTAGTCGGGGGGCGCAGCAATCAGCCCCAGCATTTT. Protein sequence: CASSLVGGRSNQPQHF. The whole variable domain, filled in from reference TRBV7-2 and TRBJ1-5, reads GAGVSQSPSNKVTEKGKDVELRCDPISGHTALYWYRQSLGQGLEFLIYFQGNSAPDKSGLPSDRFSAERTGGSVSTLTIQRTQQEDSAVYLCASSLVGGRSNQPQHFGDGTRLSIL.

The rearrangement joins TRBV18 to TRBJ2-7; D gene uncertain. Between the trimmed V and J ends, which lost 2 bases and 3 bases, there was a span of 23 bases. CDR3 size: 18 residues. In germline, CDR1 is KGHSH, CDR2 LQKENI. CDR3 region: CASSPYELWAPQDYEQYF. The CDR3, as DNA: TGTGCCAGCTCACCATATGAATTGTGGGCCCCCCAGGACTACGAGCAGTACTTC.

In this sample, this clonotype turned up a few times. The chain is built from TRBV6-5 and TRBJ1-6; D gene unclear. This CDR3 has 14 amino acids. Germline lookup yields CDR1 MNHEY and CDR2 SVGAGI. Between the trimmed V and J ends, which lost 0 bases and 7 bases, there was a span of 7 bases. The CDR3 coding sequence is TGTGCCAGCAGTTACTCGCCGGCCAATTCACCCCTCCACTTT. Its translation: CASSYSPANSPLHF.

Ten or more counts support this clonotype. J is TRBJ1-1 and V is TRBV5-1, with D hard to call. V was shortened by 5 bases and J by 1 base, with 9 bases between the two germline ends. CDR1 is SGHRS, CDR2 YFSETQ, per germline. There are 13 residues in the CDR3. The CDR3 here is CASRPGPNTEAFF. The CDR3 DNA is TGCGCCAGCAGACCAGGACCGAACACTGAAGCTTTCTTT.

This clonotype was counted only a few times. The chain combines TRBV20-1 with TRBJ1-2, with 7 bases matching TRBD1. The length of the CDR3 is 12 residues. V gave up 5 bases and J gave up 8 bases; unmatched junction bases: 8. CDR1 and CDR2 (germline): DFQATT, SNEGSKA (reference sequence). CDR3 DNA sequence: TGCAGTGCTCCAACAGGGGCTTTCGGCTACACCTTC. Translating it yields CSAPTGAFGYTF.

This chain links TRBV6-2 or TRBV6-3 with TRBJ1-6; no reliable D call. This CDR3 has 14 residues. V lost 5 bases, J lost 9 bases, and 14 bases lay in between. Germline CDR1 and CDR2: MNHEY and SVGEGT. The CDR3 here is CASSGGFGGSPLHF. The CDR3 DNA reads as TGTGCCAGCAGTGGAGGGTTTGGCGGTTCACCCCTCCACTTT.

V and J are TRBV12-3 or TRBV12-4 and TRBJ1-5; the match to TRBD1 covers 9 bases. With 7 bases clipped from V and 3 bases from J, the junction kept 7 bases outside the gene matches. This CDR3 has 15 residues. CDR3: CASKVRDRVNQPQHF. Written as DNA, the CDR3 is TGTGCCAGCAAGGTCCGGGACAGGGTCAATCAGCCCCAGCATTTT.

The rearrangement joins TRBV20-1 to TRBJ1-1, with unresolved D. V lost 4 bases to trimming and J lost 3 bases, with 6 bases between them. The CDR3 spans 11 residues. Germline V gene sequence: CDR1 DFQATT, CDR2 SNEGSKA (reference sequence). CDR3 nucleotides: TGCAGTGCTAACGAGGACACTGAAGCTTTCTTT. Its protein is CSANEDTEAFF.

The V and J genes are TRBV6-2 or TRBV6-3 and TRBJ1-5; D unclear. Germline lookup yields CDR1 MNHEY and CDR2 SVGEGT. This CDR3 is 15 amino acids long. The V and J ends lost 8 bases and 0 bases respectively, with 14 bases between them. Here the CDR3 DNA reads TGTGCCAGCTCCAATAATCTCAATAGCAATCAGCCCCAGCATTTT. This gives the protein CASSNNLNSNQPQHF.

The rearrangement uses TRBV6-5 and TRBJ1-2; D gene unclear. In germline, CDR1 is MNHEY, CDR2 SVGAGI. The CDR3 runs to 13 residues. The ends were cut back, 0 bases at V and 5 bases at J, with 7 bases in the middle. CDR3 nucleotides: TGTGCCAGCAGTTACTCGGCCGAGTATGGCTACACCTTC. Translated: CASSYSAEYGYTF.

This clonotype was counted between two and nine times. The gene calls are TRBV28 and TRBJ2-1; D may be TRBD2 (7 bases). V lost 5 bases and J lost 5, with 16 bases in between. Germline CDR1 MDHEN, CDR2 SYDVKM. The CDR3 is 15 amino acids. The CDR3 bases are TGTGCCAGCAGTGTCCAGGGGAGGGTTAACAATGAGCAGTTCTTC. Amino acid sequence: CASSVQGRVNNEQFF.

CDR3 coding DNA: TGCAGCTCCAGCGGAGGCACAGATACGCAGTATTTT. Protein product: CSSSGGTDTQYF. The rearrangement joins TRBV29-1 to TRBJ2-3, with a possible D match to TRBD2 (5 bases). V was cut by 8 bases and J by 1 base, with 10 bases left in between. Germline CDR1 and CDR2: SQVTM and ANQGSEA. This CDR3 comprises 12 residues.

The chain carries TRBV20-1 and TRBJ2-7; the D gene is possibly TRBD2 (7 bases). This CDR3 comprises 15 residues. Trimming stripped 6 bases from V and 0 bases from J, with 18 bases between. Germline V gene lookup returns CDR1 DFQATT and CDR2 SNEGSKA (reference sequence). CDR3 nucleotides: TGCAGTGCGGGGTTTGATCGGGGGGCCTCCTACGAGCAGTACTTC. Amino acids: CSAGFDRGASYEQYF.

This clonotype was observed many times. The chain is built from TRBV3-1 and TRBJ2-7; D gene uncertain. The germline V gene encodes CDR1 LGHDT and CDR2 YNNKEL (reference sequence). The germline V and J ends were trimmed by 1 base and 2 bases, with 9 bases remaining between them. The CDR3 covers 14 residues. The CDR3 DNA follows: TGTGCCAGCAGCCAAGGGAAGGGCGCCTACGAGCAGTACTTC. It translates to CASSQGKGAYEQYF.